Listed here are 28 T cell receptor beta chains from one sample, sequenced in a study of regulatory T cells in long-lasting Graves disease. The authors built TCR beta libraries using iRepertoire HTBI primers and Arm-PCR of CDR3 regions. TCRdb ran MiXCR on the multiplex PCR reads and lists one entry per CDR3 protein. The table records approximately 690,000 distinct CDR3 sequences, around 30% of them present only once. Described time point: persistent/refractory GD, antithyroid drugs over 5 years with positive TRAb. TCR sequences were obtained from RNA taken from PBMCs. The specimen comprised peripheral blood mononuclear cells (PBMCs), sampled when the disease was refractory, from a patient treated with antithyroid drugs. All receptors derive from a female donor with Graves disease.

This clonotype was seen only once. The V gene is TRBV30, the J gene TRBJ2-5, with 10 positions matching TRBD2. V trimming: 2 bases; J trimming: 2 bases; junction bases outside the gene matches: 8. The CDR3 is made up of 16 amino acids. Germline loops: CDR1 GTSNPN, CDR2 SVGIG (reference sequence). The CDR3 sequence: CAWSLGLADLQETQYF. The CDR3, as DNA: TGTGCCTGGAGTCTCGGACTAGCGGACCTACAAGAGACCCAGTACTTC.

A few counts support this clonotype. V gene TRBV28 combines with J gene TRBJ2-6; D not resolved. The CDR3 consists of 15 residues. Deletions cut 1 base from V and 0 bases from J, with 4 bases between. Per the germline V gene, CDR1 is MDHEN and CDR2 is SYDVKM. As DNA, the CDR3 is TGTGCCAGCAGTTTATTTTACTCTGGGGCCAACGTCCTGACTTTC. Its protein product is CASSLFYSGANVLTF.

This clonotype was detected ten times or more. The chain joins TRBV11-2 to TRBJ2-7; no definite D call. CDR3 length equals 13 residues. V lost 1 base and J lost 4, with 8 bases in between. The germline V gene has CDR1 SGHAT and CDR2 FQNNGV. CDR3 DNA sequence: TGTGCCAGCAGCTTAGGGAACCCATACGAGCAGTACTTC. Its protein product is CASSLGNPYEQYF.

The chain joins TRBV2 to TRBJ1-5; D is undetermined. This CDR3 comprises 14 residues. Trimming pared 5 bases from V and 2 bases from J, leaving 10 bases between. Germline values: CDR1 SNHLY, CDR2 FYNNEI. CDR3 region: CASSFEVGNQPQHF. For the CDR3, the DNA is TGTGCCAGCAGTTTTGAAGTGGGCAATCAGCCCCAGCATTTT.

The CDR3 loop reads CASSAGRYETQYF. The CDR3 nucleotides read TGTGCCAGCAGTGCAGGGAGATACGAGACCCAGTACTTC. V and J are TRBV6-2 or TRBV6-3 and TRBJ2-5; D tentatively fits TRBD1 or TRBD2 (5 bases each). Germline V gene data show CDR1 as MNHEY and CDR2 as SVGEGT. Trimming left V 5 bases short and J 5 bases short, with 12 bases between. The CDR3 contains 13 residues.

The V and J genes are TRBV28 and TRBJ1-1, with a possible D match to TRBD1 (6 bases). The CDR3 spans 15 residues. The germline V gene has CDR1 MDHEN and CDR2 SYDVKM. With 3 bases removed from V and 1 base from J, the gap between germline ends came to 12 bases. CDR3 bases: TGTGCCAGCAGTTTTAGGGGGAGGAAGAACACTGAAGCTTTCTTT. Translated, it gives CASSFRGRKNTEAFF.

This clonotype was picked up many times. V and J are TRBV2 and TRBJ1-1; D is unclear. Germline V CDR1 and CDR2: SNHLY, FYNNEI. CDR3 size: 15 residues. Trimming removed 6 bases at V and 0 bases at J, with 14 bases between. The CDR3 sequence: CASRKTAEMNTEAFF. The CDR3 region has the DNA TGTGCCAGCAGAAAGACCGCGGAAATGAACACTGAAGCTTTCTTT. The variable domain in full, completed from reference TRBV2 and TRBJ1-1, reads EPEVTQTPSHQVTQMGQEVILRCVPISNHLYFYWYRQILGQKVEFLVSFYNNEISEKSEIFDDQFSVERPDGSNFTLKIRSTKLEDSAMYFCASRKTAEMNTEAFFGQGTRLTVV.

This clonotype occurred many times. The chain links TRBV28 to TRBJ1-1; D remains ambiguous. The CDR3 sequence is 15 residues long. Trimming removed 5 bases from V and 0 bases from J, with 13 bases in between. Per germline, CDR1 MDHEN and CDR2 SYDVKM. The CDR3 loop is CASSLPGRLNTEAFF. In nucleotides, the CDR3 is TGTGCCAGCAGTCTCCCCGGCCGCCTGAACACTGAAGCTTTCTTT.

The chain joins TRBV12-3 or TRBV12-4 to TRBJ1-5; TRBD1 might be the D (6 bases). The CDR3 runs to 16 residues. Trimming cost V 2 bases and J 3 bases, with 14 bases left between them. The CDR3 nucleotides read TGTGCCAGCAGTTTAACGGGGGGGCTGAACAATCAGCCCCAGCATTTT. It yields the protein CASSLTGGLNNQPQHF.

The rearrangement joins TRBV5-1 to TRBJ1-1; 8 bases line up with TRBD1. The CDR3 has 16 amino acids. Germline loops: CDR1 SGHRS, CDR2 YFSETQ. Trimming removed 4 bases from V and 1 base from J; junction bases left unmatched: 9. CDR3 loop: CASSHGQGRSNTEAFF. Written as DNA, the CDR3 is TGCGCCAGCAGCCACGGACAGGGAAGGTCGAACACTGAAGCTTTCTTT. The full variable domain, rest sourced from reference TRBV5-1 and TRBJ1-1, is KAGVTQTPRYLIKTRGQQVTLSCSPISGHRSVSWYQQTPGQGLQFLFEYFSETQRNKGNFPGRFSGRQFSNSRSEMNVSTLELGDSALYLCASSHGQGRSNTEAFFGQGTRLTVV.

This chain joins TRBV30 and TRBJ2-3; no clear D. The CDR3 loop spans 10 amino acids. V was trimmed by 8 bases and J by 5 bases, leaving 8 bases between them. CDR1 is GTSNPN and CDR2 is SVGIG in the germline V gene (reference sequence). CDR3 in amino acids: CALGGDTQYF. CDR3 in DNA: TGTGCCCTTGGTGGAGATACGCAGTATTTT.

This rearrangement joins TRBV7-2 to TRBJ1-5, with TRBD1 matching 7 bases. J lost 1 base, V lost 5 bases, and 5 bases had no gene match. The germline V gene has CDR1 SGHTA and CDR2 FQGNSA. The CDR3 loop spans 15 amino acids. The CDR3 region is CASSKQGRSNQPQHF. In DNA, the CDR3 is TGTGCCAGCAGCAAACAGGGGCGAAGCAATCAGCCCCAGCATTTT.

This clonotype was recorded many times. V and J are TRBV11-1 and TRBJ2-1, with TRBD2 matching 7 bases. V was pared by 1 base and J by 7 bases, with 4 bases of the junction left unmatched. The CDR3 runs 14 residues. Germline CDR1 reads SGHAT; CDR2 reads FQDESV (reference sequence). CDR3 sequence: CASSLGREANEQFF. The CDR3 DNA sequence: TGTGCCAGCAGCTTAGGTCGGGAGGCTAATGAGCAGTTCTTC. Looking up the rest from reference TRBV11-1 and TRBJ2-1 gives the full variable domain: EAEVAQSPRYKITEKSQAVAFWCDPISGHATLYWYRQILGQGPELLVQFQDESVVDDSQLPKDRFSAERLKGVDSTLKIQPAELGDSAMYLCASSLGREANEQFFGPGTRLTVL.

The CDR3 is CATSPIQGRQETQYF. The DNA for the CDR3 is TGTGCCACAAGTCCGATACAGGGGAGGCAAGAGACCCAGTACTTC. V gene TRBV10-3 combines with J gene TRBJ2-5, with a possible D match to TRBD1 (7 bases). Germline lookup yields CDR1 ENHRY and CDR2 SYGVKD. This CDR3 has 15 residues. Between the trimmed V and J ends, which lost 10 bases and 2 bases, there was a span of 20 bases.

This clonotype was counted only a few times. The chain has TRBV9 and TRBJ1-1; 10 bases line up with TRBD1. Germline V gene sequence: CDR1 SGDLS, CDR2 YYNGEE. Germline trimming cut 3 bases from V and 3 bases from J; bases unmatched to any gene: 2. The CDR3 covers 14 residues. CDR3 in amino acids: CASSAGTGDTEAFF. The CDR3 DNA follows: TGTGCCAGCAGCGCCGGGACAGGGGACACTGAAGCTTTCTTT.

This sequence joins TRBV10-3 and TRBJ1-5, with D possibly being TRBD1 (6 bases). The germline V and J ends were trimmed by 3 bases and 0 bases, with 12 bases remaining between them. The germline V gene has CDR1 ENHRY and CDR2 SYGVKD. The CDR3 length is 16 residues. CDR3: CAISEGRGTSNQPQHF. CDR3 DNA sequence: TGTGCCATCAGTGAAGGCAGGGGCACTAGCAATCAGCCCCAGCATTTT.

This clonotype was picked up many times. CDR3 in amino acids: CSAREDRRPYEQYF. The CDR3 DNA follows: TGCAGTGCTAGGGAAGACAGGAGACCCTACGAGCAGTACTTC. The genes are TRBV20-1 and TRBJ2-7; TRBD1 is a possible D gene (6 bases). CDR1 is DFQATT and CDR2 is SNEGSKA in the germline V gene (reference sequence). Trimming took off 3 bases at V and 2 bases at J, with 14 bases between the two ends. This CDR3 has 14 amino acids.

The V gene is TRBV12-3 or TRBV12-4, the J gene TRBJ2-3; D gene unclear. V was pared by 7 bases and J by 2 bases, with 13 bases between. This CDR3 is built from 14 residues. The CDR3 protein is CASKVTGSTDTQYF. The DNA for the CDR3 is TGTGCCAGCAAGGTAACCGGGTCCACAGATACGCAGTATTTT.

This chain uses TRBV11-2 with TRBJ1-1; D might be TRBD1 (6 bases). V shed 0 bases and J shed 4 bases, with 21 bases lying between them. Germline V CDR1 and CDR2: SGHAT, FQNNGV. The CDR3 runs to 18 residues. CDR3 in DNA: TGTGCCAGCAGCTTAGATGACTCTTCGGGGGCCTGGGCCACTGAAGCTTTCTTT. Protein sequence: CASSLDDSSGAWATEAFF.

The chain links TRBV7-2 to TRBJ2-2; a weak D match, TRBD2 (5 bases). The CDR3 is made up of 15 amino acids. Trimming pared 0 bases from V and 5 bases from J, leaving 10 bases between. Germline V lookup: CDR1 SGHTA, CDR2 FQGNSA. The CDR3 region has the DNA TGTGCCAGCAGCTTAGCGGGAGTAGGAACCGGGGAGCTGTTTTTT. This translates into CASSLAGVGTGELFF.

This clonotype was found a few times. The chain employs TRBV7-9 and TRBJ2-7; 9 nucleotides agree with TRBD2. The CDR3 totals 15 residues. With 1 base clipped from V and 2 bases from J, the junction kept 3 bases outside the gene matches. Germline CDR1 SEHNR, CDR2 FQNEAQ (reference sequence). The CDR3 sequence is CASSLGTSETYEQYF. CDR3 nucleotides: TGTGCCAGCAGCTTAGGGACTAGCGAGACCTACGAGCAGTACTTC.

This clonotype occurred a few times. This sequence may be a read error, since a much larger clone differs from it by one base. The genes are TRBV12-3 or TRBV12-4 and TRBJ1-2, with no clear D. This CDR3 is built from 13 residues. CDR3 region: CASRTHTNCGYTF. The CDR3 DNA sequence: TGTGCCAGCAGAACTCACACAAACTGTGGCTACACCTTC.

The chain links TRBV27 to TRBJ2-5; the match to TRBD2 covers 7 bases. The CDR3 is 13 residues long. The germline V gene encodes CDR1 MNHEY and CDR2 SMNVEV (reference sequence). The ends lost 8 bases at V and 3 bases at J; junction bases unmatched: 6. The CDR3 spells CASRRDYEETQYF. Here the CDR3 DNA reads TGTGCCAGCCGCCGGGACTATGAAGAGACCCAGTACTTC.

This clonotype occurred a few times. The V call is TRBV27, the J call TRBJ2-7; D perhaps matches TRBD1 (6 bases). This CDR3 comprises 14 residues. CDR1 and CDR2 from the germline V gene are MNHEY and SMNVEV (reference sequence). V lost 5 bases, J lost 6 bases, and 17 bases lay in between. CDR3 residues: CASSSAIQGSEQYF. The CDR3 DNA sequence: TGTGCCAGCAGTAGCGCAATACAGGGTTCCGAGCAGTACTTC.

This clonotype was found once. Here the CDR3 DNA reads TGTGCCAGCAGCCACTCTAGCGGGAGGGAAGATACGCAGTATTTT. It specifies CASSHSSGREDTQYF. V usage is TRBV12-3 or TRBV12-4 and J usage is TRBJ2-3; 12 bases are a match to TRBD2. V shed 6 bases, J shed 5 bases, and the junction held 6 bases outside the gene matches. CDR3 length equals 15 residues.

In this sample, this clonotype turned up many times. The chain employs TRBV7-2 and TRBJ1-5; no firm D call. Germline CDR1 and CDR2: SGHTA and FQGNSA. This CDR3 has 13 residues. The V end lost 5 bases, the J end lost 4 bases, and 9 bases lay between the germline ends. CDR3 in amino acids: CASSGRVNQPQHF. The CDR3 nucleotides read TGTGCCAGCAGCGGCAGAGTTAATCAGCCCCAGCATTTT.

V is TRBV12-3 or TRBV12-4 and J is TRBJ1-1, with D possibly TRBD1 on 5 matching bases. This CDR3 spans 12 amino acids. Trimming shortened V by 6 bases and J by 4 bases, and 9 bases separated the two germline ends. CDR3 protein: CASSRGPTEAFF. The CDR3 nucleotides read TGTGCCAGCAGCCGGGGCCCCACTGAAGCTTTCTTT.

J is TRBJ1-2 and V is TRBV19; 9 nucleotides line up with TRBD1. Germline lookup yields CDR1 LNHDA and CDR2 SQIVND (reference sequence). The CDR3 consists of 14 residues. With 0 bases clipped from V and 4 bases from J, the junction kept 0 bases outside the gene matches. The DNA for the CDR3 is TGTGCCAGTAGTATAGAGGACAGGGGCTATGGCTACACCTTC. Translating gives CASSIEDRGYGYTF.